This TCR beta chain was captured by sequencing in a study of blood T cell repertoires in COVID-19. Across the study: Spain, Italy and the United States supplied samples that represented acute and convalescent COVID-19.

CDR1 is LNHDA and CDR2 is SQIVND in the germline V gene (reference sequence). V lost 5 bases and J lost 4; bases outside the gene matches: 9. CDR3 size: 16 residues. In the source study's methods: Estimation of nucleated cell counts relied on the amplification of reference gene primers. TCRdb's copy holds only in-frame clones and misses some; the assay was immunoSEQ multiplex PCR. That table gives V, J and clone size, and the DNA gave D and trimming. The sample lists some 180,000 clones; 90% were seen once. The sequence was collected from a man between 45 and 60 years old with acute or convalescent COVID-19. Sequencing was carried out using peripheral blood. The chain couples TRBV19 to TRBJ2-4; 9 nucleotides agree with TRBD2. The CDR3, as DNA: TGTGCCAGTAGTCCAGGTTCGAGCGGGGGGAAAAACATTCAGTACTTC. Translating gives CASSPGSSGGKNIQYF.